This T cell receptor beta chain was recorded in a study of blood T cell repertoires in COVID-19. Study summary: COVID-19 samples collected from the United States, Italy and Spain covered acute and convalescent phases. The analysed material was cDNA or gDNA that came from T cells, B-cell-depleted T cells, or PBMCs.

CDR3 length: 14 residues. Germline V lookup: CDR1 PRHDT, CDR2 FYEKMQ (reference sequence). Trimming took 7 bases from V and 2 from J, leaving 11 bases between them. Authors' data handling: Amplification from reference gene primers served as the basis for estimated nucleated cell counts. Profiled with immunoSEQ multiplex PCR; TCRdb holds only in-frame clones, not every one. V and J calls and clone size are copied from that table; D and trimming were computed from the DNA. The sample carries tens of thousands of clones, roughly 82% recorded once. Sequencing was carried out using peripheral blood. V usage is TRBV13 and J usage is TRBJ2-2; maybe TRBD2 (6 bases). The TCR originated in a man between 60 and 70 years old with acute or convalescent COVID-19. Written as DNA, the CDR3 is TGTGCCAGCAAGGGACTCCGCAACACCGGGGAGCTGTTTTTT. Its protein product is CASKGLRNTGELFF.